This T cell receptor (beta chain) comes out of a study of cytomegalovirus exposure and HLA in healthy donors (dated by TCRdb to the late 2010s). Regarding the research as a whole: An earlier analysis of 587 of the donors reported roughly 270 Gb of sequence data and more than 90 million unique TCR beta sequences from 190 million or so T cells. An early release covering 550 to 650 HLA-typed donors comprised about 300 gigabases of sequencing data and 85 million or so unique TCR sequences. The genetic ancestry cluster associated with self-reported Caucasian donors included about 81% of the roughly 410 genotyped donors. The study aimed to test whether cataloging public T cell receptors could reveal signatures of past pathogen exposure. The T cell repertoires of 670 or so subjects were profiled by immunosequencing and related to cytomegalovirus serostatus. Along with the roughly 610-subject first cohort, a separate validation cohort of over a hundred different subjects was used. To predict cytomegalovirus infection status, the study brought together high-throughput TCR immunosequencing, statistical association of individual TCRs with disease status, and machine learning. In a later analysis, previously published TCR beta repertoires from several hundred donors were re-analyzed and high-resolution HLA genotyping was added so that TCR occurrence patterns could be studied. The later analysis used no new phenotypic data to find candidate immune exposures, relying instead on TCR beta sequences and their occurrence across donors. An earlier analysis of approximately 630 of the donors applied high-throughput TCR beta sequencing to assess whether each TCR beta V gene segment acted as functional or pseudogenic. Alongside the repertoire data, information on donor age, sex, ethnicity and CMV serostatus was compiled. A later genetic analysis took genome-wide SNP genotypes for 398 of the 666 donors and used that subset as a discovery cohort. All discovery cohort repertoires had been generated using a single sequencing platform. HLA typing covered class I and class II loci at four-digit resolution. The number of typed donors differed by locus: about 620-630 for A, B, C, DRB1 and DQB1; 500 to 550 for DQA1; 606 for DPA1; and around 490 for DPB1. About 5 DR-DQ haplotypes were handled as single units for association and clustering, since linkage in the cohort was strong. On average, around 240,000 unique TCR beta nucleotide sequences were sequenced per donor among 398 genotyped donors of the cohort, with roughly 18% of those sequences being non-productive.

The library was built by means of the immunoSEQ multiplex PCR assay. For the multiplex PCR, a mixture combining 60 forward primers for TCR Vbeta segments and 13 reverse primers for TCR Jbeta segments was used. The CDR3 region of rearranged TCR beta genes was amplified from genomic DNA with a multiplex PCR assay. Amplified TCR beta libraries were sequenced as 87-base-pair reads on the Illumina HiSeq System. On the authors' methods: A later analysis counted about 76 million unique TCR beta chains across the 500 to 850 repertoires, and roughly 11 million of these chains were shared by at least two donors. To remove PCR and sequencing errors, raw reads were error-corrected and collapsed into unique sequences using a nearest-neighbor algorithm that merged closely related sequences. CDR3 sequences were aligned to IMGT reference sequences to assign V, D and J gene segments. Each retained sequence needed at least a six-nucleotide match to both a V gene segment and a J gene segment. Rearrangements were called productive when the CDR3 lacked stop codons and stayed in frame with V and J; all others were non-productive. Following IMGT convention, CDR3 was defined as the stretch from the second conserved V-encoded cysteine to the conserved J-encoded phenylalanine. Sequences without an unambiguous match to a single V gene segment were excluded from the earlier analysis of a few hundred of the donors. In an earlier analysis of 587 of the donors, a V segment was called functional when productive rearrangements were above 56.7%, and segregating when the standard deviation between donors exceeded 5%. A statistical classification framework was built for diagnosing cytomegalovirus status from the catalog of TCR beta chain sequences. A later analysis assigned V and J genes by comparing TCR nucleotide sequences with IMGT/GENE-DB human TR gene sequences. In a later analysis, CDR3 sequences and most-parsimonious VDJ recombination scenarios were assigned using the TCRdist pipeline. A later analysis defined each TCR beta chain by its CDR3 amino acid sequence plus V-gene family, and excluded reads lacking a unique V-gene family. In a later analysis, around 650 highly shared, low-generation-probability nucleotide sequences were removed to address suspected cross-contamination and a sequencing artifact. In a later analysis, a clonal expansion index was calculated for each public chain from normalized within-repertoire ranks of inferred template counts. A later analysis computed generation probabilities with a VDJ recombination model fitted to out-of-frame rearrangements, and checked the results against IGoR. In a later analysis, TCR-TCR, TCR-HLA and TCR-CMV co-occurrence was scored with hypergeometric tests, and a repertoire-size bias correction was applied to TCR pairs. To estimate false discovery rates, a later analysis permuted the HLA or CMV assignments 20 times. In a later analysis, co-occurring TCRs were grouped with DBSCAN, and TCRdist sequence similarity was added when clustering was performed within HLA-allele-positive subsets. Repertoires with fewer than 30,000 or more than 120,000 public chains, plus five repertoires with anomalous nucleotide sharing, were excluded from co-occurrence clustering. Not all clones reach the TCRdb copy of this immuneACCESS table, which keeps in-frame sequences only. Checked studies attribute under half of the gap to unresolved V genes and leave the rest unexplained. That table furnishes V, J and clone size, whereas the DNA furnished D and trimming. The sample table contains some 190,000 clones; only one count was recorded for around three quarters of them. Of the sample, 1.6% is held by the ten largest clones.

Via the germline V gene (reference sequence), CDR1 is MNHNY and CDR2 SVGAGI. V gives up 6 bases and J gives up 0 bases, and the segment between their germline ends measures 12 bases. The CDR3 goes from the cysteine to the phenylalanine over 14 residues. Only CDR3 DNA remains: 42 bases, in frame from the first base. The cohort was made up of 650 to 700 healthy bone marrow donors. At the time of sampling, every cohort member was nominally healthy, though immune exposures that went unrecorded were likely present. The donor tested CMV seronegative, placing the donor among the roughly 350 seronegative members of the cohort. A peripheral blood sample was collected from each donor, and TCR beta sequencing was performed on peripheral blood mononuclear cells. The Qiagen DNeasy Blood Extraction Kit was used to extract genomic DNA from the blood cell samples. To note about this clone: It lacks a known antigen. No base-level quality is on record; no much larger clone is a single base apart.

Study-wide findings and limitations: Because the 87-base-pair reads could not distinguish some IMGT-functional V segments, including TRBV6-2 and TRBV6-3, those segments were excluded. Correlated functional status among segregating V segments might reflect linkage disequilibrium, but an unknown experimental factor could not be ruled out. A later analysis found that HLA-associated TCR beta chains were more clonally expanded and had lower generation probabilities than equally common non-associated chains. The classifier was reported to diagnose cytomegalovirus status with high specificity and sensitivity in both the original and validation cohorts. A later genetic analysis associated a missense DCLRE1C variant with V-gene and J-gene trimming of TCR beta chains, and an independent cohort replicated the association. Roughly uniform sequencing depth across donors was assumed in presence/absence analyses, although this assumption may not hold. Immune exposure information for the cohort was limited to CMV serostatus. In a later genetic analysis, fewer N-insertions in productive TCRs were reported among donors in an Asian-associated ancestry cluster than the roughly 700-donor mean. According to the authors, the approach could potentially be generalized to other disease states and immunological phenotypes. Three of the identified cytomegalovirus-associated TCR beta chains were confirmed in vitro to be specific for cytomegalovirus antigens. According to a later analysis, parvovirus B19, influenza, CMV and Epstein-Barr virus appeared linked to several top co-occurrence clusters. A further reported finding was that TCR beta sequences accurately predicted the HLA-A and HLA-B alleles for most subjects in the first cohort. Broadly in line with IMGT annotations, most TCR beta V segments showed up in productive rearrangements about 87% or about 30% of the time in an earlier analysis of 450 to 750 of the donors. According to a later analysis, TCR association rates differed among HLA loci, with DRB1 alleles showing the most associated TCRs and HLA-C alleles showing the fewest. Most TCR sequences were observed very rarely across donors, whereas some public TCRs were present in many individuals. A cluster of highly shared sequence variants was judged likely to be a technical artifact of the sequencing pipeline. When HLA alleles, especially DR and DQ, strongly co-occurred, TCR associations were difficult to assign to individual alleles. Because HLA typing was unavailable for some donors at each locus, only the typed subset was used in association tests. Specific HLA alleles were associated with more than 15,000 TCR beta sequences at a false discovery rate of 0.05 in a later analysis. According to a later analysis, most CMV-associated TCR beta chains appeared to be HLA-restricted, and the HLA associations seemed to be driven largely by CMV exposure. This cohort had only TCR beta chains sequenced, and the lack of alpha or paired-chain data limited which features could be detected. The earlier analysis of a few hundred of the donors excluded roughly 17 rarely observed V segments, including chromosome 9 orphons, because counts were too low. A total of 164 TCR beta chains were listed by the study as associated with cytomegalovirus.

The receptor comes from a woman aged 18 to 35 in good health and CMV-seronegative. This chain joins TRBV6-6 to TRBJ2-7; the best D guess is TRBD2, with 6 bases matching. The sequenced material came from PBMCs. CDR3 loop: CASRRDAPSYEQYF. The DNA sequence is given as TGTGCCAGCAGGCGGGACGCCCCCTCCTACGAGCAGTACTTC.